These 30 T cell receptor beta chains came from one sample sequenced in a study of cytomegalovirus exposure and HLA in healthy donors. Vbeta (60) and Jbeta (13) primers were used in the PCR. Profiled with immunoSEQ multiplex PCR; TCRdb holds only in-frame clones, not every one. The table shows just under 150,000 clones, with 75% to 90% occurring only once. The material sequenced was PBMCs. These receptors all come from a woman in her 30s in good health and CMV-seronegative.

This sequence joins TRBV30 and TRBJ1-6; possibly TRBD1 for D (6 bases). CDR3 length equals 14 residues. Germline lookup yields CDR1 GTSNPN and CDR2 SVGIG (reference sequence). V lost 4 bases and J lost 8, with 15 bases in between. This CDR3 reads CAWNVRAGDSPLHF. The CDR3 DNA reads TGTGCCTGGAATGTACGGGCAGGGGATTCACCCCTCCACTTT.

This clone was counted between two and nine times. This rearrangement joins TRBV29-1 to TRBJ1-1; D gene ambiguous. The CDR3 runs to 13 residues. The V and J ends lost 2 bases and 6 bases respectively, with 13 bases between them. From germline, CDR1 is SQVTM and CDR2 ANQGSEA. The CDR3 DNA reads TGCAGCGTTGAATATAGCAGAGGCTCTGAAGCTTTCTTT. Translated: CSVEYSRGSEAFF.

The rearrangement joins TRBV30 to TRBJ1-6, with TRBD1 as a possible D gene (6 bases). The germline V and J ends were trimmed by 4 bases and 6 bases, with 10 bases remaining between them. CDR3 length: 13 residues. In germline, CDR1 is GTSNPN, CDR2 SVGIG (reference sequence). Written as DNA, the CDR3 is TGTGCCTGGAAGAGGGGGTTTAATTCACCCCTCCACTTT. Translation: CAWKRGFNSPLHF.

This clone came up a few times. V and J are TRBV11-3 and TRBJ2-3; 8 bases fit TRBD2. This CDR3 comprises 12 residues. The ends lost 5 bases at V and 9 bases at J; junction bases unmatched: 4. Germline values: CDR1 SGHNT, CDR2 YENEEA. The CDR3 loop is CASSISGTTQYF. CDR3 DNA sequence: TGTGCCAGCAGCATTAGCGGGACAACGCAGTATTTT.

This chain connects TRBV4-1 to TRBJ2-2; D not resolved. Germline CDR1 reads MGHRA; CDR2 reads YSYEKL. V shed 0 bases and J shed 2 bases, with 10 bases lying between them. This CDR3 comprises 16 residues. For the CDR3, the DNA is TGCGCCAGCAGCCAAGATCCCCTGAGTAACACCGGGGAGCTGTTTTTT. Residues: CASSQDPLSNTGELFF.

The CDR3 protein is CASSPLPGTDLSYEQYF. CDR3 DNA sequence: TGTGCCAGCTCACCTTTACCTGGGACAGACCTCTCCTACGAGCAGTACTTC. The chain employs TRBV18 and TRBJ2-7; 7 positions match TRBD1. J lost 0 bases, V lost 3 bases, and 11 bases had no gene match. CDR3 size: 17 residues. Germline V CDR1 and CDR2: KGHSH, LQKENI.

The sample holds one count of this clone. The chain has TRBV9 and TRBJ2-1, with 9 bases matching TRBD1. Germline loops: CDR1 SGDLS, CDR2 YYNGEE. V trimming: 0 bases; J trimming: 10 bases; junction bases outside the gene matches: 11. The CDR3 length is 16 residues. The CDR3 loop is CASSVARDRVAREQFF. The CDR3, as DNA: TGTGCCAGCAGCGTAGCTAGGGACAGGGTAGCTCGGGAGCAGTTCTTC.

The chain employs TRBV5-1 and TRBJ2-7; 7 bases line up with TRBD2. The CDR3 consists of 15 residues. J gave up 3 bases and V 4 bases, and 10 bases lay outside the gene matches. The V gene's germline CDR1 is SGHRS and CDR2 YFSETQ. This CDR3 is CASSPRGTSYYEQYF. In nucleotides, the CDR3 is TGCGCCAGCAGCCCGCGGGGGACCTCATACTACGAGCAGTACTTC.

This clone was counted a single time. The V and J genes are TRBV18 and TRBJ1-1; 8 positions agree with TRBD1. Germline CDR1 is KGHSH and CDR2 is LQKENI. This CDR3 region has 14 residues. J lost 7 bases, V lost 2 bases, and 6 bases had no gene match. CDR3 residues: CASSPTGGGSEAFF. Written as DNA, the CDR3 is TGTGCCAGCTCACCAACAGGGGGGGGGAGTGAAGCTTTCTTT.

This chain links TRBV15 with TRBJ1-3, with D unresolved. CDR3 length: 17 amino acids. Germline CDR1 is LNHNV and CDR2 is YYDKDF (reference sequence). Trimming stripped 0 bases from V and 3 bases from J, with 15 bases between. CDR3 in amino acids: CATSRDLSRASGNTIYF. CDR3 nucleotides: TGTGCCACCAGCAGAGACCTCTCGAGGGCAAGTGGAAACACCATATATTTT.

This clone was seen a handful of times. The chain links TRBV6-5 to TRBJ2-2, with D possibly matching TRBD2 (6 bases). V was pared by 6 bases and J by 6 bases, with 17 bases between. The CDR3 extends over 15 amino acids. The V gene's germline CDR1 is MNHEY and CDR2 SVGAGI. The CDR3 bases are TGTGCCAGCAGCCCTTCCCCCGGGAGTTCCGGGGAGCTGTTTTTT. Translated, it gives CASSPSPGSSGELFF.

The rearrangement joins TRBV2 to TRBJ2-1; possibly TRBD1 for D (5 bases). CDR3 length equals 13 residues. Trimming shortened V by 6 bases and J by 6 bases, and 12 bases separated the two germline ends. Germline loops: CDR1 SNHLY, CDR2 FYNNEI. CDR3 protein: CASSPDTLNEQFF. The CDR3 DNA reads TGTGCCAGCAGCCCGGACACACTCAATGAGCAGTTCTTC.

The chain joins TRBV2 to TRBJ1-2, with a weak D call TRBD1 (5 bases). The length of the CDR3 is 13 residues. The V and J ends lost 9 bases and 2 bases respectively, with 13 bases between them. The V gene's germline CDR1 is SNHLY and CDR2 FYNNEI. The CDR3: CARSLAGNYGYTF. The CDR3 nucleotides are TGTGCCAGGTCCCTGGCAGGGAACTATGGCTACACCTTC.

This clone was observed a handful of times. The J gene is TRBJ2-5, the V gene TRBV6-6, with D tentatively TRBD2 (6 bases). CDR1 and CDR2 (germline): MNHNY, SVGAGI (reference sequence). The CDR3 contains 13 residues. Trimming took off 4 bases at V and 5 bases at J, with 11 bases between the two ends. CDR3 protein: CASSWGDYETQYF. Written as DNA, the CDR3 is TGTGCCAGCAGTTGGGGGGATTATGAGACCCAGTACTTC.

The chain links TRBV19 to TRBJ2-1; 7 positions match TRBD2. The CDR3 length is 16 residues. Trimming took 2 bases from V and 0 from J; bases not matched to a gene: 4. Germline CDR1 and CDR2: LNHDA and SQIVND (reference sequence). CDR3 in DNA: TGTGCCAGTAGTATAACTAGCGCAAGCTCCTACAATGAGCAGTTCTTC. Its translation is CASSITSASSYNEQFF.

This clone appeared a single time. The chain uses TRBV6-6 and TRBJ1-1, with D perhaps TRBD1 (5 bases). Germline CDR1 reads MNHNY; CDR2 reads SVGAGI (reference sequence). This CDR3 is 16 amino acids long. Trimming pared 3 bases from V and 1 base from J, leaving 15 bases between. As DNA, the CDR3 is TGTGCCAGCAGTTATAAGTCGGGGGTGGAGAACACTGAAGCTTTCTTT. Protein product: CASSYKSGVENTEAFF.

This clone was picked up one time. The CDR3 nucleotides read TGTGCCAGCAGTTTTCCGGCAGGGAATGGGGGGGCTTTCTTT. Amino acids: CASSFPAGNGGAFF. The rearrangement joins TRBV28 to TRBJ1-1; TRBD1 might be the D (5 bases). CDR1 MDHEN and CDR2 SYDVKM come from the germline V gene. Trimming shortened V by 3 bases and J by 11 bases, and 19 bases separated the two germline ends. The CDR3 is 14 residues long.

The CDR3 DNA sequence: TGTGCCAGTGGGGACAGCGCCGCTGGAAACACCATATATTTT. Translated, it gives CASGDSAAGNTIYF. The rearrangement joins TRBV19 to TRBJ1-3; 7 bases match TRBD1. This CDR3 is 14 amino acids long. Germline V lookup: CDR1 LNHDA, CDR2 SQIVND (reference sequence). Trimming cost V 8 bases and J 2 bases; bases outside gene matches: 6.

This chain uses TRBV6-1 with TRBJ2-7; maybe TRBD1 (6 bases). Trimming cost V 6 bases and J 2 bases, with 14 bases left between them. CDR3 size: 14 residues. Germline V gives CDR1 MNHNS, CDR2 SASEGT. CDR3 DNA sequence: TGTGCCAGCAGGGACAGTTTGGGGGCCTACGAGCAGTACTTC. This gives the protein CASRDSLGAYEQYF.

The CDR3 region has the DNA TGCGCCAGCAGCTCGGGACTAGAGGGGAGCACAGATACGCAGTATTTT. Translating it yields CASSSGLEGSTDTQYF. The chain employs TRBV5-1 and TRBJ2-3; 8 nucleotides agree with TRBD2. The CDR3 loop spans 16 amino acids. J was trimmed by 0 bases and V by 3 bases; bases with no gene match: 6. The germline CDR1 and CDR2 sequences are SGHRS and YFSETQ.

V is TRBV5-4 and J is TRBJ1-5; D is perhaps TRBD1 (5 bases). This CDR3 comprises 14 residues. Trimming removed 1 base at V and 5 bases at J, with 10 bases between. The germline CDR1 and CDR2 sequences are SGHNT and YYREEE (reference sequence). CDR3: CASSLYGGDQPQHF. The CDR3 DNA sequence: TGTGCCAGCAGCTTGTATGGGGGGGATCAGCCCCAGCATTTT.

The chain joins TRBV2 to TRBJ1-4; D call uncertain. Trimming stripped 7 bases from V and 10 bases from J, with 16 bases between. The CDR3 extends over 13 amino acids. Germline V lookup: CDR1 SNHLY, CDR2 FYNNEI. The CDR3, as DNA: TGTGCCAGCAAGTCCACCACTGGAGGAAAACTGTTTTTT. This codes for CASKSTTGGKLFF.

The V and J genes are TRBV7-9 and TRBJ1-4; tentative D call: TRBD1 (6 bases). Germline CDR1 and CDR2: SEHNR and FQNEAQ (reference sequence). CDR3 length: 14 amino acids. V lost 5 bases and J lost 8, with 15 bases in between. Here the CDR3 reads CASSPRPDSEKLFF. CDR3 bases: TGTGCCAGCAGCCCTCGACCGGACAGCGAAAAACTGTTTTTT.

The genes are TRBV6-6 and TRBJ1-2, with TRBD1 matching 9 bases. The CDR3 extends over 16 amino acids. Germline V gene data show CDR1 as MNHNY and CDR2 as SVGAGI (reference sequence). The trim removed 6 bases at V and 7 bases at J, leaving 15 bases unmatched. The CDR3 nucleotides are TGTGCCAGCAGCCGATCCAAACCGGGACAGGGTAGTGGCTACACCTTC. Translation: CASSRSKPGQGSGYTF.

The rearrangement joins TRBV28 to TRBJ2-1; 13 nucleotides match TRBD2. The V segment lost 2 bases and the J segment 5 bases; nucleotides outside the gene matches: 15. This CDR3 contains 20 residues. CDR1 is MDHEN, CDR2 SYDVKM, per germline. The CDR3 DNA follows: TGTGCCAGCAGTTTAATCCGACTAGCGGGAGGTCAGAGAAAGCACAATGAGCAGTTCTTC. Translating it yields CASSLIRLAGGQRKHNEQFF. The variable domain in full, completed from reference TRBV28 and TRBJ2-1, reads DVKVTQSSRYLVKRTGEKVFLECVQDMDHENMFWYRQDPGLGLRLIYFSYDVKMKEKGDIPEGYSVSREKKERFSLILESASTNQTSMYLCASSLIRLAGGQRKHNEQFFGPGTRLTVL.

This chain connects TRBV4-2 to TRBJ2-7, with 12 positions matching TRBD1. Germline CDR1 and CDR2: LGHNA and YNFKEQ. J lost 1 base, V lost 3 bases, and 1 base had no gene match. The CDR3 has 15 residues. CDR3 region: CASSQGQGASYEQYF. The DNA for the CDR3 is TGTGCCAGCAGCCAGGGACAGGGGGCTTCCTACGAGCAGTACTTC.

This sequence joins TRBV28 and TRBJ1-3; D unclear. V gave up 4 bases and J gave up 0 bases, with 10 bases separating them. The CDR3 covers 15 residues. Germline CDR1 is MDHEN and CDR2 is SYDVKM. CDR3 coding DNA: TGTGCCAGCAGTTCCATGGGCCCCTCTGGAAACACCATATATTTT. Translation gives CASSSMGPSGNTIYF. Complete variable domain (other parts from reference TRBV28 and TRBJ1-3): DVKVTQSSRYLVKRTGEKVFLECVQDMDHENMFWYRQDPGLGLRLIYFSYDVKMKEKGDIPEGYSVSREKKERFSLILESASTNQTSMYLCASSSMGPSGNTIYFGEGSWLTVV.

This sequence joins TRBV9 and TRBJ1-3; a weak D match, TRBD1 (5 bases). The CDR3 runs 16 residues. Germline V gene data show CDR1 as SGDLS and CDR2 as YYNGEE. The germline V and J ends were trimmed by 5 bases and 2 bases, with 17 bases remaining between them. CDR3 in DNA: TGTGCCAGCAGAGGTAAAGGGGAATTAACTGGAAACACCATATATTTT. The encoded protein is CASRGKGELTGNTIYF.

The CDR3 region has the DNA TGTGCCAGCAGCCCGGGACTACCCCTGTCAGAGCAGTACTTC. Translating gives CASSPGLPLSEQYF. V usage is TRBV7-2 and J usage is TRBJ2-7, with 7 bases lining up with TRBD2. Germline V lookup: CDR1 SGHTA, CDR2 FQGNSA. V lost 5 bases, J lost 7 bases, and 11 bases stayed unmatched. CDR3 length equals 14 residues.

This chain links TRBV28 with TRBJ1-1; D gene uncertain. Trimming removed 5 bases from V and 1 base from J, with 8 bases in between. The germline V gene encodes CDR1 MDHEN and CDR2 SYDVKM. This CDR3 has 13 amino acids. This chain's CDR3 is CASSLSWNTEAFF. CDR3 in DNA: TGTGCCAGCAGTCTTAGCTGGAACACTGAAGCTTTCTTT.